The following is a T cell receptor (beta chain) sequence with its context. This clone came up a few times. What antigen it recognizes has not been identified. The input lacks base qualities; no much larger clone sits a single base away. The data belong to a study of T cell responses to AZD1222 COVID-19 vaccine (dated by TCRdb to the early 2020s). Study-wide context: TCR sequencing covered over 230 trial participants: 207 given two doses of AZD1222 and approximately 26 given two doses of MenACWY control vaccine. Enrollment into the trials was organized by age into subgroups of 18-55, 56-69 and 70-plus years, and those subgroups contained roughly 150, 30 and 60 TCR-sequenced participants, respectively.

The CDR3 regions of human TCRbeta chains were analyzed by immunosequencing. As for the authors' bioinformatics: TCRs in the repertoires were matched against a reference library of SARS-CoV-2-specific TCRs that had been generated with the MIRA antigen-specificity platform. Breadth was defined as the fraction of unique TCRs that were SARS-CoV-2-associated, and depth was defined as the fraction of total T cells that were SARS-CoV-2-associated. Using the MIRA data, each spike-specific TCR was mapped to the spike region that the TCR reacts to and placed in a CD4 or CD8 class. Log10-transformed breadth and depth values were compared by one-way ANOVA with Sidak's multiple comparisons tests. In its TCRdb copy, this immuneACCESS table keeps in-frame sequences only and misses some clones. Where compared with another copy, unresolved V genes explain less than half of these, and the others have no known cause. The V and J calls and clone size come from that table; D and trimming were worked out from the DNA. The sample table shows some 110,000 clones, and 75% to 90% are seen once. Approximately 45% of the sample goes to the ten largest clones.

Points the paper makes about the study in general: Conclusions about previously exposed vaccinees are limited, since just five or six AZD1222 recipients were seropositive for SARS-CoV-2 at baseline. After two AZD1222 doses, both the breadth and the depth of spike-specific TCRs were significantly higher than at day 0 and than in MenACWY recipients. In the small 56-69-year group, the increase in depth fell short of significance, most likely because of low power. Reportedly, close to half of the unique spike-specific TCRs recognized epitopes lying outside the regions that are mutated in the B.1.351 and B.1.1.7 variants. Vaccine-associated CD4 TCRs spanned the whole spike protein, with dominant responses in regions 160-218 and 743-854. Most participants were white British and females outnumbered males, and the authors suggested that clonal diversity may have been underestimated. No day 14 peak-response samples were available, so repertoires were characterized only after the peak T cell response.

The label giving this sample's time point can be read as: about 28 days (+/-7) after the second vaccine dose. Because spike-specific TCR depth and breadth did not differ between the two schedules, AZD1222 recipients who got a second dose at roughly 4 weeks were pooled with those who got a second dose at roughly 12 weeks. Vaccinee samples came from UK trials COV001 and COV002, including a single-blind randomized controlled phase 2/3 trial of AZD1222 (ChAdOx1 nCoV-19) in healthy adults. Trial participant PBMC samples were collected at day 0 and day 28 after the second dose for TCRbeta chain sequencing. The receptor's source is an adult who received the AZD1222 COVID-19 vaccine. The sample in question was peripheral blood, obtained 28 days after the second AZD1222 dose.

The CDR3 region: CARGADNEKLFF. The DNA is TGTGCCCGGGGGGCGGATAATGAAAAACTGTTTTTT. The rearrangement joined TRBV21-1 to TRBJ1-4. TRBV21-1 is termed a pseudogene. The CDR3 runs 12 amino acids, cysteine and phenylalanine included. Of the read, only the CDR3 DNA is kept; its 36 bases are in frame from base 1.